This entry features one TCR beta chain sequence. The entry originates in a study of OX40 agonist ivuxolimab in advanced cancers. Libraries were prepared by immunoSEQ multiplex PCR; TCRdb keeps only in-frame clonotypes and omits some of them. The sample has about 42,000 clones; about 90% are singletons. Germline lookup yields CDR1 LNHDA and CDR2 SQIVND (reference sequence). V lost 2 bases, J lost 5 bases, and 7 bases stayed unmatched. The CDR3 is 16 residues long. The rearrangement joins TRBV19 to TRBJ1-5, with 9 bases lining up with TRBD1. The origin of this receptor is an adult with an advanced solid tumor such as melanoma, head and neck, liver or kidney cancer. The specimen comprised CD4+ or CD8+ T cells sorted from blood, sampled in a trial of the OX40 agonist ivuxolimab. The CDR3: CASSITGGQGHQPQHF. DNA of the CDR3: TGTGCCAGTAGTATAACAGGGGGACAGGGCCATCAGCCCCAGCATTTT.